This TCR beta chain was captured by sequencing in a study of tumor-infiltrating lymphocytes in primary liver carcinoma. General study findings and limits: Tumors reached a significantly greater top-250-clone fraction than blood did (p = 0.039).

The V end was cut by 5 bases, the J end by 4 bases, with 17 bases between. CDR3 length: 16 amino acids. The V gene's germline CDR1 is MDHEN and CDR2 SYDVKM. Unsorted bulk tissue (roughly 20-34 mg) underwent RNA and DNA co-extraction. Surgical resection was used to treat these primary liver carcinoma patients. With 500 ng total RNA as template and a constant-region primer, TCR beta cDNA was made. Three rounds of nested multiplex PCR with slightly modified ARM-PCR produced TCR beta libraries. A C-beta reverse primer and TRBV1-TRBV30 forward primers served in each of the first two PCR rounds, at 9 to 11 cycles apiece. MiXCR, applied by TCRdb to the multiplex PCR reads, yields one record per CDR3 protein. The data show 80,000 or so distinct CDR3 sequences, over 55% seen once. This clonotype has at least ten counts. Its antigen is currently unknown.

This TCR derives from an older woman with primary liver carcinoma and hepatitis B virus infection. The V gene is TRBV28, the J gene TRBJ2-2; a weak D match, TRBD1 (6 bases). Sequencing input: liver tumor tissue from sampling region 4. Specified subset: tumor region T4, right-lateral pole. The CDR3 is CASSKPNGQSTGELFF. The CDR3 bases are TGTGCCAGCAGTAAACCTAACGGACAGTCCACCGGGGAGCTGTTTTTT.